This T cell receptor beta chain was profiled in a study of identical twins. Whole-study findings and limits: Modelling approaches yielded underestimates of out-of-frame TCR alpha sharing between monozygotic twins. Zero-insertion analyses were open to partial confounding by invariant MAIT and iNKT cells.

As to this clonotype: Antigen: not known.

V lost 11 bases, J lost 5 bases, and 14 bases lay in between. The germline CDR1 and CDR2 sequences are SNHLY and FYNNEI. The CDR3 is 12 residues long. Unique molecular identifiers were present on cDNA, and template switching added a universal primer site. TCRdb redid the calling of the 5' RACE reads with MiXCR, one entry per CDR3 protein. The profile shows approximately 670,000 distinct CDR3 sequences, around 5.7% of them singletons. The sequencing sample was made of naive T cells sorted from blood. This sequence was found in a man aged 18-30 years in good health. The chain carries TRBV2 and TRBJ2-3, with D hard to call. This chain's CDR3 is CAPRRSVDTQYF. CDR3 DNA: TGTGCCCCCCGGCGGAGTGTAGATACGCAGTATTTT.